Presented here are 30 T cell receptor beta chains from one specimen sequenced in a study of T cells in Graves' hyperthyroidism and ophthalmopathy. RNA transcripts yielded amplified TCR beta CDR3 regions. Primed by the HTBI set, a first-round RT-PCR was run on the TCR CDR3. MiXCR, run by TCRdb on the multiplex PCR reads, gives a single entry per CDR3 protein. The table includes around 340,000 distinct CDR3 sequences, roughly 20% detected once. The sequenced sample consisted of blood. The receptors shown here come from a woman between 50 and 59 years old with Graves' hyperthyroidism.

This clonotype was detected ten times or more. The rearrangement uses TRBV6-1 and TRBJ2-1, with 10 bases identical to TRBD2. This CDR3 has 14 amino acids. Per the germline V gene, CDR1 is MNHNS and CDR2 is SASEGT. The V gene end was trimmed by 7 bases and the J gene end by 9 bases; junction bases not matched to a gene: 9. CDR3: CASIVSLAGSEQFF. The CDR3 DNA is TGTGCCAGCATCGTCTCACTAGCGGGGTCTGAGCAGTTCTTC.

The chain couples TRBV28 to TRBJ1-1; 12 bases agree with TRBD1. The trim removed 4 bases at V and 6 bases at J, leaving 3 bases unmatched. CDR1 is MDHEN, CDR2 SYDVKM, per germline. This CDR3 contains 14 residues. For the CDR3, the DNA is TGTGCCAGCAGTTGGGGACAGGGGGCGGCTGAAGCTTTCTTT. Translating it yields CASSWGQGAAEAFF.

This chain connects TRBV10-3 to TRBJ1-4; maybe TRBD1 (6 bases). Trimming removed 0 bases from V and 7 bases from J, with 12 bases in between. The CDR3 contains 15 residues. Germline V gene sequence: CDR1 ENHRY, CDR2 SYGVKD. CDR3 sequence (DNA): TGTGCCATCAGTGAGTCAAGGACAGCCCGTGAAAAACTGTTTTTT. Encoded protein: CAISESRTAREKLFF.

This clonotype was seen a handful of times. V and J are TRBV29-1 and TRBJ2-1; 9 nucleotides align to TRBD2. This CDR3 comprises 17 residues. J gave up 3 bases and V 3 bases, and 12 bases lay outside the gene matches. Germline lookup yields CDR1 SQVTM and CDR2 ANQGSEA. CDR3 loop: CSVEGPAGGLHYNEQFF. In DNA form, the CDR3 reads TGCAGCGTTGAGGGGCCAGCGGGAGGCCTACACTACAATGAGCAGTTCTTC.

The rearrangement joins TRBV11-2 to TRBJ2-1; 8 bases are a match to TRBD2. The CDR3 is 19 amino acids. Germline V gives CDR1 SGHAT, CDR2 FQNNGV. V lost 1 base to trimming and J lost 4 bases; unmatched junction nucleotides: 15. In nucleotides, the CDR3 is TGTGCCAGCAGCTTAGGGTACCGTCGCAGTAGCGGGGAATACAATGAGCAGTTCTTC. This sequence encodes CASSLGYRRSSGEYNEQFF.

This clonotype appeared a few times. V and J are TRBV2 and TRBJ2-5, with D perhaps TRBD1 or TRBD2 (5 bases each). V lost 8 bases and J 5 bases, leaving 9 bases between the germline ends. Per the germline V gene, CDR1 is SNHLY and CDR2 is FYNNEI. This CDR3 spans 11 amino acids. The CDR3 loop reads CASGTGETQYF. CDR3 sequence (DNA): TGTGCCAGCGGGACGGGTGAGACCCAGTACTTC.

This clonotype was counted between two and nine times. A much larger clone sits a single nucleotide away, making a read error possible. The DNA of the CDR3 is TGTGCCAGCGCCCTTAGGGAGGGCGGCACGGGCAATCAGCCCCAGCATTTT. Translating gives CASALREGGTGNQPQHF. The chain carries TRBV27 and TRBJ1-5; no reliable D call. V shed 8 bases and J shed 2 bases, with 22 bases lying between them. This CDR3 spans 17 amino acids. Germline CDR1 is MNHEY and CDR2 is SMNVEV (reference sequence).

This clonotype was counted at least ten times. The rearrangement joins TRBV3-1 to TRBJ2-1; D uncertain. The germline V gene encodes CDR1 LGHDT and CDR2 YNNKEL (reference sequence). The CDR3 loop spans 15 amino acids. Trimming cost V 0 bases and J 3 bases, with 9 bases left between them. CDR3 nucleotide sequence: TGTGCCAGCAGCCAAGATCGGCGTTTCTACAATGAGCAGTTCTTC. This sequence encodes CASSQDRRFYNEQFF.

This clonotype has a handful of counts. The V call is TRBV20-1, the J call TRBJ2-7; D call uncertain. The germline V gene has CDR1 DFQATT and CDR2 SNEGSKA (reference sequence). With 6 bases removed from V and 3 bases from J, the gap between germline ends came to 15 bases. There are 13 residues in the CDR3. The CDR3 sequence is CSAPLVFGYEQYF. CDR3 bases: TGCAGTGCCCCGCTTGTGTTCGGCTACGAGCAGTACTTC.

This clonotype was recorded a few times. The CDR3 sequence is CASSVEGGSDQPQHF. The CDR3 DNA reads as TGTGCCAGCAGTGTGGAGGGAGGGAGCGATCAGCCCCAGCATTTT. This rearrangement joins TRBV2 to TRBJ1-5; D is uncertain. Trimming took off 4 bases at V and 5 bases at J, with 15 bases between the two ends. From germline, CDR1 is SNHLY and CDR2 FYNNEI. There are 15 residues in the CDR3.

In this sample, this clonotype turned up a few times. The J gene is TRBJ2-1, the V gene TRBV19, with D possibly TRBD2 on 5 matching bases. Per the germline V gene, CDR1 is LNHDA and CDR2 is SQIVND (reference sequence). The V and J ends lost 8 bases and 7 bases respectively, with 15 bases between them. The length of the CDR3 is 13 residues. As DNA, the CDR3 is TGTGCCAGTTCGATTGGACTGTCTAATGAGCAGTTCTTC. It specifies CASSIGLSNEQFF.

This chain uses TRBV29-1 with TRBJ2-7; 14 bases map to TRBD2. The V gene's germline CDR1 is SQVTM and CDR2 ANQGSEA. CDR3 size: 15 residues. The junction had 6 bases not matched to a gene; V was cut back by 4 bases and J by 4 bases. CDR3 residues: CSVGGGTSGSYEQYF. CDR3 bases: TGCAGCGTTGGGGGGGGGACTAGCGGGAGTTACGAGCAGTACTTC.

This clonotype has a count of ten or more. The chain has TRBV3-1 and TRBJ2-7; 7 bases agree with TRBD2. This CDR3 has 14 amino acids. Germline V gene sequence: CDR1 LGHDT, CDR2 YNNKEL (reference sequence). V lost 4 bases to trimming and J lost 0 bases; unmatched junction nucleotides: 3. CDR3 in DNA: TGTGCCAGCAGCCTTAGCGGGTTCTCCTACGAGCAGTACTTC. Residues: CASSLSGFSYEQYF.

This clonotype came up many times. The gene calls are TRBV28 and TRBJ2-7; D unclear. Trimming removed 4 bases at V and 5 bases at J, with 9 bases between. Looked up from germline, CDR1 is MDHEN and CDR2 is SYDVKM. The CDR3 totals 12 residues. The CDR3 DNA is TGTGCCAGCAGTTCCTCAGGCCACGAGCAGTACTTC. It specifies CASSSSGHEQYF.

This clonotype showed up just a few times. This rearrangement joins TRBV20-1 to TRBJ2-2; 8 bases match TRBD1. Looked up from germline, CDR1 is DFQATT and CDR2 is SNEGSKA (reference sequence). The CDR3 runs to 15 residues. Trimming cost V 1 base and J 1 base; bases outside gene matches: 2. The CDR3 loop is CSARGDRKNTGELFF. In DNA, the CDR3 is TGCAGTGCTAGAGGGGACAGGAAGAACACCGGGGAGCTGTTTTTT.

V and J are TRBV9 and TRBJ2-5, with 8 nucleotides matching TRBD2. V lost 4 bases, J lost 5 bases, and 7 bases stayed unmatched. The CDR3 has 14 residues. The V gene's germline CDR1 is SGDLS and CDR2 YYNGEE. DNA for the CDR3: TGTGCCAGCAGCATCAGCGGGAGCCAGGAGACCCAGTACTTC. Amino acids: CASSISGSQETQYF. Complete variable domain (other parts from reference TRBV9 and TRBJ2-5): DSGVTQTPKHLITATGQRVTLRCSPRSGDLSVYWYQQSLDQGLQFLIQYYNGEERAKGNILERFSAQQFPDLHSELNLSSLELGDSALYFCASSISGSQETQYFGPGTRLLVL.

The sample holds a few counts of this clonotype. The rearrangement uses TRBV6-1 and TRBJ1-6, with a tentative D call TRBD1 (6 bases). Trimming removed 6 bases at V and 10 bases at J, with 16 bases between. The germline CDR1 and CDR2 sequences are MNHNS and SASEGT. The CDR3 sequence is 14 residues long. In DNA, the CDR3 is TGTGCCAGCAGGATGACAGGAGTTGGGTCACCCCTCCACTTT. Translation: CASRMTGVGSPLHF.

This clonotype was found a few times. The chain recombines TRBV27 with TRBJ2-7; D unresolved. Deletions cut 2 bases from V and 4 bases from J, with 12 bases between. Germline CDR1 reads MNHEY; CDR2 reads SMNVEV (reference sequence). The length of the CDR3 is 14 residues. For the CDR3, the DNA is TGTGCCAGCAGTTTAACCCAAGACTCTTACGAGCAGTACTTC. It is translated as CASSLTQDSYEQYF.

This clonotype was detected ten times or more. This chain uses TRBV12-5 with TRBJ2-1, with 7 bases aligning to TRBD2. This CDR3 comprises 13 residues. V was pared by 5 bases and J by 4 bases, with 2 bases of the junction left unmatched. Germline V gene lookup returns CDR1 LGHNT and CDR2 FRNRAP. CDR3 sequence: CASGPREYNEQFF. In nucleotides, the CDR3 is TGTGCTAGTGGTCCGCGGGAGTACAATGAGCAGTTCTTC.

The V and J genes are TRBV27 and TRBJ2-5; TRBD1 agrees at 10 bases. Trimming at V came to 6 bases and at J to 5 bases, leaving 6 bases not matched to a gene. Germline V CDR1 and CDR2: MNHEY, SMNVEV (reference sequence). The CDR3 has 14 amino acids. The CDR3 DNA reads TGTGCCAGCAGCTTCCAGGGACAGGGGGAGACCCAGTACTTC. Amino acids: CASSFQGQGETQYF.

This rearrangement joins TRBV2 to TRBJ1-5; D perhaps matches TRBD1 (6 bases). The CDR3 spans 15 residues. V was shortened by 5 bases and J by 7 bases, with 18 bases between the two germline ends. CDR1 and CDR2 (germline): SNHLY, FYNNEI. This chain's CDR3 is CASSNLAGAGQPQHF. The CDR3 nucleotides read TGTGCCAGCAGTAACCTAGCAGGGGCCGGACAGCCCCAGCATTTT. Combining the CDR3 with reference TRBV2 and TRBJ1-5 gives the whole variable domain EPEVTQTPSHQVTQMGQEVILRCVPISNHLYFYWYRQILGQKVEFLVSFYNNEISEKSEIFDDQFSVERPDGSNFTLKIRSTKLEDSAMYFCASSNLAGAGQPQHFGDGTRLSIL.

Many counts were recorded for this clonotype. The genes are TRBV29-1 and TRBJ2-7; unclear D gene. The CDR3 spans 11 residues. CDR1 and CDR2 from the germline V gene are SQVTM and ANQGSEA. Between the trimmed V and J ends, which lost 4 bases and 6 bases, there was a span of 10 bases. CDR3 protein: CSVGGVGEQYF. Written as DNA, the CDR3 is TGCAGCGTTGGCGGAGTTGGCGAGCAGTACTTC.

This clonotype was counted a few times. The rearrangement joins TRBV18 to TRBJ2-7; perhaps TRBD1 as D (6 bases). Trimming removed 4 bases at V and 4 bases at J, with 17 bases between. Germline V gene data show CDR1 as KGHSH and CDR2 as LQKENI. CDR3 length: 15 amino acids. The CDR3 is CASSLTGTRSYEQYF. CDR3 bases: TGTGCCAGCTCACTTACCGGGACAAGAAGTTACGAGCAGTACTTC.

This clonotype was found many times. The gene calls are TRBV20-1 and TRBJ2-5; D is unclear. The ends were cut back, 1 base at V and 5 bases at J, with 8 bases in the middle. This CDR3 spans 12 amino acids. The germline V gene has CDR1 DFQATT and CDR2 SNEGSKA (reference sequence). CDR3 sequence reads: CSARGLPETQYF. Here the CDR3 DNA reads TGCAGTGCTAGAGGACTCCCCGAGACCCAGTACTTC.

This clonotype was counted between two and nine times. This chain links TRBV7-8 with TRBJ2-1; D is unclear. CDR3 length: 13 amino acids. Trimming removed 5 bases from V and 7 bases from J, with 12 bases in between. The germline CDR1 and CDR2 sequences are SGHVS and FQNEAQ. As DNA, the CDR3 is TGTGCCAGCAGCCCGCGACTGTGGAATGAGCAGTTCTTC. Protein product: CASSPRLWNEQFF.

The chain joins TRBV14 to TRBJ2-1; unclear D gene. V was pared by 0 bases and J by 0 bases, with 9 bases between. Germline loops: CDR1 SGHDN, CDR2 FVKESK. The CDR3 covers 16 residues. The CDR3 loop reads CASSQDTRTSYNEQFF. The CDR3 region has the DNA TGTGCCAGCAGCCAAGATACGCGGACCTCCTACAATGAGCAGTTCTTC.

This clonotype was observed a few times. J is TRBJ2-2 and V is TRBV5-1, with a weak D call TRBD2 (6 bases). In germline, CDR1 is SGHRS, CDR2 YFSETQ. The CDR3 has 15 residues. Trimming shortened V by 2 bases and J by 0 bases, and 8 bases separated the two germline ends. CDR3 loop: CASSFSGANTGELFF. CDR3 DNA: TGCGCCAGCAGCTTTTCGGGGGCGAACACCGGGGAGCTGTTTTTT. Complete variable domain (other parts from reference TRBV5-1 and TRBJ2-2): KAGVTQTPRYLIKTRGQQVTLSCSPISGHRSVSWYQQTPGQGLQFLFEYFSETQRNKGNFPGRFSGRQFSNSRSEMNVSTLELGDSALYLCASSFSGANTGELFFGEGSRLTVL.

In this sample, this clonotype turned up many times. The CDR3 protein is CASSDLTSGRADTQYF. CDR3 DNA: TGTGCCAGCAGTGATCTTACCAGCGGGAGGGCAGATACGCAGTATTTT. This chain links TRBV25-1 with TRBJ2-3, with 10 bases matching TRBD2. CDR1 and CDR2 from the germline V gene are MGHDK and SYGVNS. The CDR3 is 16 residues long. The J segment lost 4 bases and the V segment lost 3 bases, leaving 7 bases of the junction unmatched.

This clonotype was picked up many times. This sequence joins TRBV6-1 and TRBJ2-2; D not certain. This CDR3 comprises 14 residues. The germline CDR1 and CDR2 sequences are MNHNS and SASEGT. V gave up 5 bases and J gave up 7 bases, with 14 bases separating them. CDR3 DNA: TGTGCCAGCAGTCCGTTGATCACGGACGGGGAGCTGTTTTTT. Protein: CASSPLITDGELFF.

This clonotype was recorded many times. The V gene is TRBV2, the J gene TRBJ1-6; D is unresolved. CDR3 length equals 14 residues. The germline V and J ends were trimmed by 5 bases and 5 bases, with 10 bases remaining between them. Looked up from germline, CDR1 is SNHLY and CDR2 is FYNNEI. The chain's CDR3 is CASSFGSNNSPLHF. DNA for the CDR3: TGTGCCAGCAGTTTCGGGAGCAATAATTCACCCCTCCACTTT.